These 14 T cell receptor beta chains came from one sample sequenced in a study of cytomegalovirus exposure and HLA in healthy donors. Use of 60 Vbeta and 13 Jbeta primers characterized the PCR. Measured with immunoSEQ multiplex PCR; TCRdb has only the in-frame clones, and not every one. The sample has nearly 110,000 clones; roughly four fifths are singletons. The sequencing sample was made of PBMCs. The receptors shown here come from a man aged 45-65 years in good health and CMV-seronegative.

V gene TRBV7-8 combines with J gene TRBJ2-6, with a possible D match to TRBD2 (5 bases). Between the trimmed V and J ends, which lost 5 bases and 0 bases, there was a span of 11 bases. Looked up from germline, CDR1 is SGHVS and CDR2 is FQNEAQ. The CDR3 has 16 amino acids. The CDR3 DNA is TGTGCCAGCAGCCCCCCTGGGAGCTCTGGGGCCAACGTCCTGACTTTC. Protein sequence: CASSPPGSSGANVLTF.

The chain carries TRBV6-1 and TRBJ2-2; D is ambiguous. CDR1 MNHNS and CDR2 SASEGT come from the germline V gene. The CDR3 spans 14 residues. Between the trimmed V and J ends, which lost 1 base and 6 bases, there was a span of 9 bases. CDR3 sequence: CASSEGASSGELFF. CDR3 coding DNA: TGTGCCAGCAGTGAAGGGGCCAGTTCCGGGGAGCTGTTTTTT.

The chain is built from TRBV30 and TRBJ1-2; D is unclear. CDR1 and CDR2 (germline): GTSNPN, SVGIG (reference sequence). This CDR3 is 12 amino acids long. V was trimmed by 0 bases and J by 5 bases, leaving 7 bases between them. CDR3 in amino acids: CAWSVSGYGYTF. Here the CDR3 DNA reads TGTGCCTGGAGTGTTTCCGGTTATGGCTACACCTTC. The entire variable domain, with the rest obtained from reference TRBV30 and TRBJ1-2, is as follows: SQTIHQWPATLVQPVGSPLSLECTVEGTSNPNLYWYRQAAGRGLQLLFYSVGIGQISSEVPQNLSASRPQDRQFILSSKKLLLSDSGFYLCAWSVSGYGYTFGSGTRLTVV.

This clone has more than one count but fewer than ten. The genes are TRBV28 and TRBJ1-1; 9 nucleotides line up with TRBD1. Germline CDR1 and CDR2: MDHEN and SYDVKM. This CDR3 is built from 17 residues. After removal of 4 bases from V and 3 bases from J, the junction contained 12 bases not matched to a gene. CDR3 in DNA: TGTGCCAGCAGTTCCATCCTGGTGACAGGGGGAGACACTGAAGCTTTCTTT. Protein product: CASSSILVTGGDTEAFF.

The chain is built from TRBV6-6 and TRBJ1-6; D perhaps matches TRBD1 (6 bases). Germline CDR1 is MNHNY and CDR2 is SVGAGI (reference sequence). With 2 bases removed from V and 0 bases from J, the gap between germline ends came to 8 bases. This CDR3 has 16 residues. This chain's CDR3 is CASSYLQGSYNSPLHF. CDR3 nucleotides: TGTGCCAGCAGTTACCTACAGGGCTCCTATAATTCACCCCTCCACTTT.

The chain joins TRBV9 to TRBJ2-5, with 10 nucleotides matching TRBD1. CDR1 SGDLS and CDR2 YYNGEE come from the germline V gene. The CDR3 is 17 amino acids. V lost 0 bases and J lost 3; bases outside the gene matches: 8. The CDR3 nucleotides read TGTGCCAGCAGCGTAGCAGCTGCCGGGACAGGGGAAGAGACCCAGTACTTC. Translating it yields CASSVAAAGTGEETQYF.

This sequence joins TRBV27 and TRBJ1-1; D call uncertain. V lost 9 bases, J lost 2 bases, and 4 bases lay in between. Germline CDR1 and CDR2: MNHEY and SMNVEV (reference sequence). The CDR3 runs to 10 residues. The CDR3 protein is CARLNTEAFF. For the CDR3, the DNA is TGTGCCAGGTTAAACACTGAAGCTTTCTTT.

With respect to this clone: At one boundary the junction diverges from the germline segment, which might be a read error. Other DNA sequences from this sample encode an identical CDR3 as well. The chain has TRBV5-1 and TRBJ2-3; TRBD2 matches at 7 bases. The CDR3 totals 15 residues. CDR1 is SGHRS, CDR2 YFSETQ, per germline. As DNA, the CDR3 is TGCGCCAGCAGTTTAGCGGGCCCTAGCACGGATACGCAGTATTTT. It specifies CASSLAGPSTDTQYF. The full variable domain, with the rest looked up from reference TRBV5-1 and TRBJ2-3, is KAGVTQTPRYLIKTRGQQVTLSCSPISGHRSVSWYQQTPGQGLQFLFEYFSETQRNKGNFPGRFSGRQFSNSRSEMNVSTLELGDSALYLCASSLAGPSTDTQYFGPGTRLTVL.

V is TRBV14 and J is TRBJ1-3; tentatively, D is TRBD1 (6 bases). Germline CDR1 and CDR2: SGHDN and FVKESK. The germline V and J ends were trimmed by 3 bases and 2 bases, with 8 bases remaining between them. The CDR3 length is 14 residues. In DNA form, the CDR3 reads TGTGCCAGCAGCCAGGCAGGGGCTGGAAACACCATATATTTT. Protein sequence: CASSQAGAGNTIYF. The variable domain in full, completed from reference TRBV14 and TRBJ1-3, reads EAGVTQFPSHSVIEKGQTVTLRCDPISGHDNLYWYRRVMGKEIKFLLHFVKESKQDESGMPNNRFLAERTGGTYSTLKVQPAELEDSGVYFCASSQAGAGNTIYFGEGSWLTVV.

By share of the sample, this clone is medium-sized. J is TRBJ2-1 and V is TRBV7-9; D is perhaps TRBD2 (6 bases). Trimming took 2 bases from V and 9 from J, leaving 17 bases between them. The CDR3 contains 15 residues. CDR1 and CDR2 from the germline V gene are SEHNR and FQNEAQ (reference sequence). The CDR3 loop reads CASSLYLATRGEQFF. CDR3 DNA sequence: TGTGCCAGCAGCTTATACCTAGCGACAAGGGGTGAGCAGTTCTTC.

The CDR3 coding sequence is TGTGCCTGGAGTCCCCAGGTCCAAGAGACCCAGTACTTC. It specifies CAWSPQVQETQYF. V gene TRBV30 combines with J gene TRBJ2-5; D not certain. The ends were cut back, 2 bases at V and 1 base at J, with 8 bases in the middle. CDR3 length: 13 residues. Germline V gives CDR1 GTSNPN, CDR2 SVGIG (reference sequence).

In nucleotides, the CDR3 is TGTGCCAGTAGTCGGACAGGGGAACAACAGCCCCAGCATTTT. It yields the protein CASSRTGEQQPQHF. The chain has TRBV19 and TRBJ1-5; 9 bases are shared with TRBD1. V lost 5 bases, J lost 7 bases, and 6 bases stayed unmatched. There are 14 residues in the CDR3. Germline V gene data show CDR1 as LNHDA and CDR2 as SQIVND (reference sequence).

The chain employs TRBV5-5 and TRBJ2-7, with D unclear. Germline assignment: CDR1 SGHKS and CDR2 YYEKEE (reference sequence). The CDR3 length is 14 residues. V was shortened by 1 base and J by 5 bases, with 13 bases between the two germline ends. The CDR3, as DNA: TGTGCCAGCAGCTTGATAGCTACGAGTGACGAGCAGTACGTC. Protein sequence: CASSLIATSDEQYV.

The table lists this clone with a count of one. The chain employs TRBV5-1 and TRBJ2-7; 9 positions match TRBD2. The CDR3 length is 16 residues. Germline V gene lookup returns CDR1 SGHRS and CDR2 YFSETQ. The ends lost 0 bases at V and 5 bases at J; junction bases unmatched: 9. The CDR3 DNA reads as TGCGCCAGCAGCTTGGAGGCGGGCGGGGGGGCCCACGAGCAGTACGTC. Protein: CASSLEAGGGAHEQYV.